This T cell receptor (beta chain) was found in a study of T-cell reconstitution after alpha-beta-depleted transplantation in children. This clonotype was observed many times. What it binds is unknown. As it was prepared, the TCRbeta library received unique molecular identifiers. TCRdb reprocessed the PCR reads with MiXCR, giving one entry per CDR3 protein. This sample has 750,000 to 950,000 distinct CDR3 sequences, with about 15% found just once. Findings and limits, study-wide: Newly generated T cells supplied most T-cell counts and diversity one year post-transplant.

This clonotype was sampled from a male patient under 18 who had a stem cell transplant for acute lymphoblastic leukemia, so the T cells may come from the graft donor. The sequencing here drew on PBMCs, mostly from graft donor cells, taken 360 days after TCRalphabeta/CD19-depleted stem cell transplant.

This CDR3 is CSVQRVAEQYF. The CDR3 DNA reads as TGCAGCGTCCAAAGAGTTGCCGAGCAGTACTTC. V gene TRBV29-1 combines with J gene TRBJ2-7; D is undetermined. The V gene's germline CDR1 is SQVTM and CDR2 ANQGSEA. The CDR3 runs 11 residues. Trimming removed 6 bases from V and 6 bases from J, with 12 bases in between.